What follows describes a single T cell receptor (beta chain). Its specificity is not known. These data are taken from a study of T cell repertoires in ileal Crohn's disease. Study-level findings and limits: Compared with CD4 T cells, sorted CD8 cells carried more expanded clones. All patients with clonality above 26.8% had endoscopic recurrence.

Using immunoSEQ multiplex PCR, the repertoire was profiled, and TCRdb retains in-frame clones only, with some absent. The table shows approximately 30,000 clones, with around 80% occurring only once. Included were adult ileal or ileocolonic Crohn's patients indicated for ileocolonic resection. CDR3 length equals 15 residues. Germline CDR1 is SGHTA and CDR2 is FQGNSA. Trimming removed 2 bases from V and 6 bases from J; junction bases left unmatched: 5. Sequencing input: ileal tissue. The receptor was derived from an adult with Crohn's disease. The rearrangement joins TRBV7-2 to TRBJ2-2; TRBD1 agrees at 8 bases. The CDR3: CASSLSGGGAGELFF. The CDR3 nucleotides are TGTGCCAGCAGCTTATCAGGGGGCGGCGCCGGGGAGCTGTTTTTT.